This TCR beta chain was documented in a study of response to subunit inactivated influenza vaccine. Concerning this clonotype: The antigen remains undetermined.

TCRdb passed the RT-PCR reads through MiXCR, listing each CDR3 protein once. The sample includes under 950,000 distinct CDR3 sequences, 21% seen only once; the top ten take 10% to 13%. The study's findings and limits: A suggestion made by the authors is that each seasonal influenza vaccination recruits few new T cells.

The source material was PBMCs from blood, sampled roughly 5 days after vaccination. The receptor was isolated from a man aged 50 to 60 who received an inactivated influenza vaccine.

The CDR3 loop is CASSQDAGGPQETQYF. As DNA, the CDR3 is TGTGCCAGCAGCCAAGATGCGGGGGGGCCCCAAGAGACCCAGTACTTC. The chain joins TRBV4-2 to TRBJ2-5, with 9 bases aligning to TRBD2. The CDR3 is 16 residues long. V lost 0 bases to trimming and J lost 1 base; unmatched junction nucleotides: 3. Germline V gene data show CDR1 as LGHNA and CDR2 as YNFKEQ.